Presented here are 26 T cell receptor beta chains from one specimen sequenced in a study of cytomegalovirus exposure and HLA in healthy donors. PCR amplification relied on 60 Vbeta primers (plus 13 Jbeta primers). Clones were read by immunoSEQ multiplex PCR, and TCRdb kept only the in-frame ones, dropping some. Among some 180,000 clones, around 73% were seen once, and the ten largest hold about 5.4%. Sequenced material: PBMCs. These receptors all come from a woman between 18 and 29 years old in good health and CMV-seropositive.

The chain links TRBV30 to TRBJ2-6; D call uncertain. CDR1 and CDR2 (germline): GTSNPN, SVGIG (reference sequence). The CDR3 is made up of 13 amino acids. V dropped 2 bases and J dropped 0 bases, with 2 bases sitting between them. Here the CDR3 reads CAWSHSGANVLTF. CDR3 DNA: TGTGCCTGGAGTCACTCTGGGGCCAACGTCCTGACTTTC.

This sequence joins TRBV7-6 and TRBJ2-7; D remains unclear. The V gene lost 0 bases and the J gene lost 2 bases, with 14 bases spanning the gap. From germline, CDR1 is SGHVS and CDR2 FNYEAQ. The CDR3 length is 16 residues. The CDR3 DNA sequence: TGTGCCAGCAGCTTAGCGGGCCACATGGCGCCCTACGAGCAGTACTTC. This codes for CASSLAGHMAPYEQYF.

In nucleotides, the CDR3 is TGTGCCAGCAGCTTCGGAGGGGACTATGGCTACACCTTC. It is translated as CASSFGGDYGYTF. J is TRBJ1-2 and V is TRBV7-2, with a possible D match to TRBD1 (5 bases). This CDR3 spans 13 amino acids. CDR1 and CDR2 from the germline V gene are SGHTA and FQGNSA. Trimming pared 3 bases from V and 3 bases from J, leaving 8 bases between.

The count of this clone is one. The chain recombines TRBV11-2 with TRBJ2-3; 8 nucleotides align to TRBD1. The V and J ends lost 0 bases and 0 bases, in that order; junction bases with no gene match: 14. This CDR3 has 20 amino acids. Looked up from germline, CDR1 is SGHAT and CDR2 is FQNNGV. The CDR3 DNA reads TGTGCCAGCAGCTTAGACTCTACTTTTCAGGGGGCCCCTAGCACAGATACGCAGTATTTT. Encoded protein: CASSLDSTFQGAPSTDTQYF. The variable domain in full, with the rest retrieved from reference TRBV11-2 and TRBJ2-3, is EAGVAQSPRYKIIEKRQSVAFWCNPISGHATLYWYQQILGQGPKLLIQFQNNGVVDDSQLPKDRFSAERLKGVDSTLKIQPAKLEDSAVYLCASSLDSTFQGAPSTDTQYFGPGTRLTVL.

The gene calls are TRBV23-1 and TRBJ2-5, with 9 bases fitting TRBD2. TRBV23-1 carries the ORF label, with uncertain function. There are 15 residues in the CDR3. The V and J ends lost 0 bases and 1 base, in that order; junction bases with no gene match: 0. The CDR3 coding sequence is TGCGCCAGCAGTCAATCGACTAGCGGCCAAGAGACCCAGTACTTC. Protein product: CASSQSTSGQETQYF.

This chain uses TRBV9 with TRBJ2-7; 8 positions match TRBD1. This CDR3 region has 15 residues. Germline V gives CDR1 SGDLS, CDR2 YYNGEE. The junction had 13 bases not matched to a gene; V was cut back by 4 bases and J by 7 bases. DNA for the CDR3: TGTGCCAGCAGCTTCGGGACAGGCCCTGGGGGGGAGCAGTACTTC. Protein sequence: CASSFGTGPGGEQYF.

The V call is TRBV7-9, the J call TRBJ1-1; no firm D call. The CDR3 runs to 14 residues. Germline CDR1 SEHNR, CDR2 FQNEAQ (reference sequence). V was pared by 5 bases and J by 4 bases, with 14 bases between. CDR3 bases: TGTGCCAGCAGCGCCCTGTTAGCCGGCACTGAAGCTTTCTTT. This translates into CASSALLAGTEAFF.

The V call is TRBV18, the J call TRBJ1-1, with 7 bases fitting TRBD1. Germline values: CDR1 KGHSH, CDR2 LQKENI. The CDR3 sequence is 16 residues long. Losses at the gene ends were 7 bases for V and 0 bases for J; bases not matched to a gene: 11. The DNA of the CDR3 is TGTGCCAGCTGCGTACAGGGGCCCCTCTTGAACACTGAAGCTTTCTTT. It codes for CASCVQGPLLNTEAFF.

CDR3 region: CASSQDVAGGLTDTQYF. The CDR3 DNA reads as TGTGCCAGCAGCCAAGACGTAGCGGGGGGTTTAACAGATACGCAGTATTTT. The gene calls are TRBV4-2 and TRBJ2-3, with 10 bases lining up with TRBD2. The CDR3 extends over 17 amino acids. J gave up 3 bases and V 0 bases, and 6 bases lay outside the gene matches. Germline V gene lookup returns CDR1 LGHNA and CDR2 YNFKEQ.

The chain is built from TRBV2 and TRBJ1-1; tentative D call: TRBD1 (5 bases). V lost 9 bases and J 2 bases, leaving 16 bases between the germline ends. The CDR3 length is 14 residues. From germline, CDR1 is SNHLY and CDR2 FYNNEI. CDR3 residues: CASAPPGTNTEAFF. The CDR3, as DNA: TGTGCCAGTGCCCCCCCGGGGACTAACACTGAAGCTTTCTTT.

This clone was counted a few times. CDR3 sequence (DNA): TGTGCCAGCAGATTTGGGCGTGGTGCAGATACGCAGTATTTT. Its translation: CASRFGRGADTQYF. The chain employs TRBV7-2 and TRBJ2-3; D is undetermined. Germline V CDR1 and CDR2: SGHTA, FQGNSA. The CDR3 extends over 14 amino acids. The V end was cut by 6 bases, the J end by 4 bases, with 14 bases between.

The chain joins TRBV30 to TRBJ2-5; D is ambiguous. The CDR3 spans 14 residues. Trimming removed 2 bases at V and 3 bases at J, with 13 bases between. Germline CDR1 reads GTSNPN; CDR2 reads SVGIG (reference sequence). The CDR3 reads CAWSILPPKETQYF. CDR3 DNA sequence: TGTGCCTGGAGTATCCTACCTCCAAAAGAGACCCAGTACTTC.

This chain joins TRBV19 and TRBJ2-6, with no clear D. This CDR3 has 19 residues. Germline CDR1 LNHDA, CDR2 SQIVND (reference sequence). The ends were cut back, 8 bases at V and 0 bases at J, with 23 bases in the middle. This CDR3 reads CASQSAWAVRTSGANVLTF. As DNA, the CDR3 is TGTGCCAGTCAGTCCGCGTGGGCCGTCCGAACCTCTGGGGCCAACGTCCTGACTTTC. The full variable domain, with the rest looked up from reference TRBV19 and TRBJ2-6, is DGGITQSPKYLFRKEGQNVTLSCEQNLNHDAMYWYRQDPGQGLRLIYYSQIVNDFQKGDIAEGYSVSREKKESFPLTVTSAQKNPTAFYLCASQSAWAVRTSGANVLTFGAGSRLTVL.

The chain has TRBV10-3 and TRBJ2-7; 10 bases are a match to TRBD1. The V segment lost 7 bases and the J segment 6 bases; nucleotides outside the gene matches: 12. Germline CDR1 and CDR2: ENHRY and SYGVKD. The CDR3 has 15 amino acids. Here the CDR3 DNA reads TGTGCCATCACCGACCAGACAGGGGGCCCGGGCGAGCAGTACTTC. Translation: CAITDQTGGPGEQYF.

This clone was seen more than once but under ten times. The chain is built from TRBV27 and TRBJ2-7; the D gene is possibly TRBD2 (5 bases). From germline, CDR1 is MNHEY and CDR2 SMNVEV (reference sequence). The V gene lost 5 bases and the J gene lost 5 bases, with 16 bases spanning the gap. This CDR3 comprises 14 residues. The CDR3 region is CASSPRETPNEQYF. DNA for the CDR3: TGTGCCAGCAGTCCCCGGGAAACTCCCAACGAGCAGTACTTC.

The chain employs TRBV13 and TRBJ2-4, with TRBD2 matching 8 bases. After removal of 5 bases from V and 4 bases from J, the junction contained 4 bases not matched to a gene. This CDR3 comprises 14 residues. CDR1 and CDR2 from the germline V gene are PRHDT and FYEKMQ (reference sequence). The CDR3 region has the DNA TGTGCCAGCAGCACCGGGACTAGTAAAAACATTCAGTACTTC. Translation gives CASSTGTSKNIQYF.

The V gene is TRBV11-1, the J gene TRBJ1-2; a weak D match, TRBD1 (5 bases). The CDR3 runs to 14 residues. V lost 1 base to trimming and J lost 3 bases, with 9 bases between them. Germline loops: CDR1 SGHAT, CDR2 FQDESV (reference sequence). The CDR3 DNA is TGTGCCAGCAGCTTAGAAGCAGGGTACTATGGCTACACCTTC. This sequence encodes CASSLEAGYYGYTF. The full variable domain, rest sourced from reference TRBV11-1 and TRBJ1-2, is EAEVAQSPRYKITEKSQAVAFWCDPISGHATLYWYRQILGQGPELLVQFQDESVVDDSQLPKDRFSAERLKGVDSTLKIQPAELGDSAMYLCASSLEAGYYGYTFGSGTRLTVV.

The rearrangement joins TRBV9 to TRBJ2-3, with D maybe TRBD2 (5 bases). The CDR3 length is 16 residues. Trimming pared 0 bases from V and 3 bases from J, leaving 14 bases between. Germline V gives CDR1 SGDLS, CDR2 YYNGEE. This CDR3 reads CASSVGSVGGTDTQYF. Written as DNA, the CDR3 is TGTGCCAGCAGCGTAGGATCAGTCGGAGGTACAGATACGCAGTATTTT.

The chain couples TRBV11-2 to TRBJ1-5; 9 positions agree with TRBD1. The CDR3 is 17 residues long. Germline V CDR1 and CDR2: SGHAT, FQNNGV. The V gene end was trimmed by 5 bases and the J gene end by 3 bases; junction bases not matched to a gene: 11. This CDR3 reads CASSPPGWTGDNQPQHF. DNA of the CDR3: TGTGCCAGCAGCCCCCCGGGGTGGACAGGGGACAATCAGCCCCAGCATTTT.

This clone was counted between two and nine times. The CDR3 spells CASSPDRGSGANVLTF. The CDR3 DNA sequence: TGTGCCAGCAGCCCGGACAGGGGCTCTGGGGCCAACGTCCTGACTTTC. V and J are TRBV14 and TRBJ2-6; 9 bases match TRBD1. CDR1 is SGHDN and CDR2 is FVKESK in the germline V gene. V was clipped by 4 bases and J by 0 bases; unmatched bases: 1. This CDR3 is built from 16 residues.

The sample holds one count of this clone. The chain recombines TRBV14 with TRBJ1-5, with D uncertain. The CDR3 runs 13 residues. Trimming left V 1 base short and J 2 bases short, with 3 bases between. Germline lookup yields CDR1 SGHDN and CDR2 FVKESK. The CDR3 DNA reads TGTGCCAGCAGCCAAGCTCGCAATCAGCCCCAGCATTTT. It codes for CASSQARNQPQHF.

This clone was picked up a small number of times. CDR3 in amino acids: CSVESLGYGYTF. CDR3 coding DNA: TGCAGCGTTGAAAGCCTTGGCTATGGCTACACCTTC. This chain links TRBV29-1 with TRBJ1-2; no firm D call. V gave up 2 bases and J gave up 4 bases, with 8 bases separating them. The CDR3 is 12 residues long. Germline lookup yields CDR1 SQVTM and CDR2 ANQGSEA.

There are a few counts of this clone. This sequence joins TRBV4-2 and TRBJ2-1; 10 bases fit TRBD2. The V segment lost 0 bases and the J segment 7 bases; nucleotides outside the gene matches: 12. Germline values: CDR1 LGHNA, CDR2 YNFKEQ. The CDR3 covers 18 residues. The CDR3 bases are TGTGCCAGCAGCCAAGATCTAGTTTTAGCGGGGGGCCGTAATGAGCAGTTCTTC. Protein: CASSQDLVLAGGRNEQFF.

V usage is TRBV6-1 and J usage is TRBJ2-5, with D perhaps TRBD2 (7 bases). From germline, CDR1 is MNHNS and CDR2 SASEGT. V dropped 3 bases and J dropped 2 bases, with 19 bases sitting between them. The CDR3 totals 17 residues. The DNA of the CDR3 is TGTGCCAGCAGTGACAGGCCAGGGAGGGGGGCACAAGAGACCCAGTACTTC. Translating gives CASSDRPGRGAQETQYF.

The CDR3 region has the DNA TGTGCCAGCGGAACAGGCCTGGAGACCCAGTACTTC. Translation: CASGTGLETQYF. The chain links TRBV5-6 to TRBJ2-5, with D perhaps TRBD1 (5 bases). Germline V CDR1 and CDR2: SGHDT, YYEEEE. The CDR3 runs 12 residues. Trimming shortened V by 7 bases and J by 5 bases, and 12 bases separated the two germline ends. Based on the CDR3 plus reference TRBV5-6 and TRBJ2-5, the full variable domain is DAGVTQSPTHLIKTRGQQVTLRCSPKSGHDTVSWYQQALGQGPQFIFQYYEEEERQRGNFPDRFSGHQFPNYSSELNVNALLLGDSALYLCASGTGLETQYFGPGTRLLVL.

The chain uses TRBV5-8 and TRBJ1-1; no clear D gene. V dropped 2 bases and J dropped 1 base, with 15 bases sitting between them. From germline, CDR1 is SGHTS and CDR2 YDEGEE. The CDR3 has 16 amino acids. The CDR3 protein is CASSLEGTRQNTEAFF. The DNA for the CDR3 is TGTGCCAGCAGCTTAGAGGGTACCCGACAGAACACTGAAGCTTTCTTT.